The subject of this entry is one T cell receptor beta chain. The antigen is not known. This CDR3 comprises 15 residues. The data stem from a study of monozygotic twins with inflammatory bowel disease. Study results and caveats: Among patients, repertoires may have gained variability from differing immunosuppressive treatments. Other individuals had fewer clonotypes in common with IBD patients than with healthy twins, especially with disease activity.

Each UMI, carrying a 6-nucleotide sample barcode, came from template switching. With about 17 and 10 cycles respectively, two nested PCRs were carried out on TCRalpha and TCRbeta cDNA. TCRdb reprocessed the 5' RACE reads, with one entry per CDR3 protein and no DNA. Its clone listing holds roughly 100,000 distinct CDR3 sequences. Source material: blood. The rearrangement joins TRBV12-3 or TRBV12-4 to TRBJ2-7; TCRdb designates TRBD2, a call that cannot be tested without DNA. The clonotype was recovered from a human donor with ulcerative colitis or Crohn's disease, or a healthy co-twin of an affected twin (not recorded which). The chain's CDR3 is CASSPDLWENYEQYF.